This T cell receptor (beta chain) stems from a study of cytomegalovirus exposure and HLA in healthy donors. Study overall: When 398 donors were genotyped, around 77% of them were found to fall in the Caucasian-associated ancestry cluster. Regarding the study as a whole: Across donors, presence/absence analyses took sequencing depth to be roughly uniform. On later analysis, the bulk of CMV-associated TCR beta chains appeared to be HLA-restricted.

Remarks on this clone: Its antigen is as yet unknown.

Trimming cost V 4 bases and J 6 bases; bases outside gene matches: 3. The CDR3 is 14 residues long. The germline V gene has CDR1 LNHDA and CDR2 SQIVND (reference sequence). The PCR contained 60 Vbeta and 13 Jbeta primers. Only in-frame clones appear in the TCRdb table, and some are missing; sequencing was by immunoSEQ multiplex PCR. The repertoire holds fewer than 120,000 clones, with about four fifths as singletons. The sample was PBMCs. J is TRBJ1-6 and V is TRBV19; TRBD1 aligns across 7 bases. The receptor was isolated from a woman in her sixties in good health and CMV-seropositive. The CDR3 DNA sequence: TGTGCCAGTAGTAGGGGACAGATTAATTCACCCCTCCACTTT. Protein: CASSRGQINSPLHF.